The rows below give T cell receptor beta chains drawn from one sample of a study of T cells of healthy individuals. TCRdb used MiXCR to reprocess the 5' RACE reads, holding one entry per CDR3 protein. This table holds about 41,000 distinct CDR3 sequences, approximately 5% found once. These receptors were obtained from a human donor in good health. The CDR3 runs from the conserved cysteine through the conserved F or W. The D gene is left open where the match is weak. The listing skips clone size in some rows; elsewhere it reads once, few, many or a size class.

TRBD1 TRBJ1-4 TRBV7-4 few CASSLLGQSNEKLFF TGTGCCAGCAGCTTATTGGGACAGAGTAATGAAAAACTGTTTTTT
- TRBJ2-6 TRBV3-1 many CASSQGVSGANVLTF TGTGCCAGCAGCCAAGGCGTAAGCGGGGCCAACGTCCTGACTTTC
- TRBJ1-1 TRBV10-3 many CAISESMGVGTEAFF TGTGCCATCAGTGAGTCGATGGGGGTTGGCACTGAAGCTTTCTTT
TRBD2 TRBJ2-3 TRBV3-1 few CASSQASGATLDTQYF TGTGCCAGCAGCCAAGCTAGCGGGGCGACGTTGGATACGCAGTATTTT
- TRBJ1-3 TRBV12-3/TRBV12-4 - CASSYKGGHISGNTIYF TGTGCCAGCAGTTATAAGGGGGGTCACATATCTGGAAACACCATATATTTT
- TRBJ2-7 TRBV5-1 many CASSLESGGAREQYF TGCGCCAGCAGCTTGGAATCGGGGGGCGCGAGGGAGCAGTACTTC
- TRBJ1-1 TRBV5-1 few CASSLVRGANTEAFF TGCGCCAGCAGCTTGGTGAGAGGGGCGAACACTGAAGCTTTCTTT
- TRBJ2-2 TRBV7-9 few CASESLDSGELFF TGTGCCAGCGAATCCTTAGATTCGGGGGAGCTGTTTTTT
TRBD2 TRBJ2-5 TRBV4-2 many CASSQDPASGGAMETQYF TGTGCCAGCAGCCAAGATCCGGCTAGCGGGGGGGCCATGGAGACCCAGTACTTC
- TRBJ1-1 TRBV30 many CAWRPSGNTEAFF TGTGCCTGGAGGCCATCAGGGAACACTGAAGCTTTCTTT
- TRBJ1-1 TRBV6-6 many CASSYSNSMNTEAFF TGTGCCAGCAGTTACTCGAACTCGATGAACACTGAAGCTTTCTTT
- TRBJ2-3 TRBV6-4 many CASSEGGDHPADTQYF TGTGCCAGCAGTGAGGGGGGCGATCACCCGGCGGATACGCAGTATTTT
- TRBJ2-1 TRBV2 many CASSPQGLMVRGEQFF TGTGCCAGCAGTCCACAGGGACTAATGGTGCGCGGTGAGCAGTTCTTC
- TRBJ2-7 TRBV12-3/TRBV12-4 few CASSSAYLGVYEQYF TGTGCCAGCAGTTCTGCCTATTTGGGGGTCTACGAGCAGTACTTC
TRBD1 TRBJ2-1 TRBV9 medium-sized CASSATGATYNEQFF TGTGCCAGCAGCGCGACAGGGGCGACCTACAATGAGCAGTTCTTC
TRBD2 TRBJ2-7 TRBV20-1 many CSASRTSGSYEQYF TGCAGTGCTTCTCGGACTAGCGGATCTTACGAGCAGTACTTC
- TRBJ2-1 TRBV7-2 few CASSLAPFGSAHNEQFF TGTGCCAGCAGCTTAGCCCCGTTCGGTAGCGCCCACAATGAGCAGTTCTTC
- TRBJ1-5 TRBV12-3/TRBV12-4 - CASSLGWTPNQPQHF TGTGCCAGCAGTTTGGGGTGGACCCCAAATCAGCCCCAGCATTTT
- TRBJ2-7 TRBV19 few CASSIATDTPYEQYF TGTGCCAGTAGTATCGCGACGGATACACCCTACGAGCAGTACTTC
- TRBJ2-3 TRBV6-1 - CASSVGTRLVLSAQYF TGTGCCAGCAGTGTGGGGACCAGACTCGTTCTCAGTGCGCAGTATTTT
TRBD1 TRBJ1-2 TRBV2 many CASLGNRGNYGYTF TGTGCCAGCCTGGGAAACAGGGGTAACTATGGCTACACCTTC
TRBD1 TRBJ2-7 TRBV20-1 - CSASEGQGITYEQYF TGCAGTGCTTCCGAAGGACAGGGAATTACCTACGAGCAGTACTTC
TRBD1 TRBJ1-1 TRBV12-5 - CASGLTRTGEGVNTEAIF TGTGCTAGTGGTTTGACCCGGACAGGAGAGGGTGTGAACACTGAAGCTATCTTT
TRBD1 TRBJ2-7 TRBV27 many CASSEDGTGLREQYF TGTGCCAGCAGTGAGGACGGGACAGGGCTAAGGGAGCAGTACTTC
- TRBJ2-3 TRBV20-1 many CSAYQGLGTDTQYF TGCAGTGCTTACCAGGGTTTGGGCACAGATACGCAGTATTTT
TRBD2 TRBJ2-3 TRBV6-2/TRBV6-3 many CASSYLAGGSIDTQYF TGTGCCAGCAGTTACCTAGCGGGAGGCTCCATAGATACGCAGTATTTT
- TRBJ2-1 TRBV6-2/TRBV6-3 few CASSGASSLVDEQFF TGTGCCAGCAGCGGAGCGAGTTCTCTGGTCGATGAGCAGTTCTTC
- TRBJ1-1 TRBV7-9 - CASSNRGNTEAFF TGTGCCAGCAGCAACCGCGGAAACACTGAAGCTTTCTTT
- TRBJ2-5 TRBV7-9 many CASSSGGKHHQETQYF TGTGCCAGCAGCTCCGGGGGAAAGCACCACCAAGAGACCCAGTACTTC
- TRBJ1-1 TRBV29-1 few CSVEDLRRGGAFF TGCAGCGTTGAAGATCTCCGGAGGGGCGGAGCTTTCTTT
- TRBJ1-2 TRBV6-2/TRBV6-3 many CASSYMGAGYTF TGTGCCAGCAGTTATATGGGGGCCGGCTACACCTTC
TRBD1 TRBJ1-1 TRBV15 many CATKQEGQVSTGEAFF TGTGCCACTAAGCAAGAGGGACAGGTTTCTACCGGTGAAGCTTTCTTT
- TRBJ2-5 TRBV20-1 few CSAPVGETQYF TGCAGTGCCCCCGTAGGAGAGACCCAGTACTTC
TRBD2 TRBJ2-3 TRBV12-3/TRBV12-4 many CASTRGGRTDTQYF TGTGCCAGCACCCGGGGCGGGAGGACAGATACGCAGTATTTT
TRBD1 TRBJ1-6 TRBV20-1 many CSARRDRGVSPLHF TGCAGTGCTAGAAGGGACAGGGGTGTATCACCCCTCCACTTT
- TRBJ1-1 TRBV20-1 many CSATSLLLGGRTLWVNTEAFF TGCAGTGCCACTTCTCTACTCTTGGGAGGCAGGACCCTATGGGTGAACACTGAAGCTTTCTTT
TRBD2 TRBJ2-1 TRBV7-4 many CASRASPGLANDEQFF TGTGCCAGCAGGGCATCGCCGGGACTAGCGAACGATGAGCAGTTCTTC
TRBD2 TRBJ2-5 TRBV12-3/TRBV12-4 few CASSLGGVPETQYF TGTGCCAGCAGTCTTGGGGGGGTCCCAGAGACCCAGTACTTC
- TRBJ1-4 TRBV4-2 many CASSQDRGGNEKLFF TGTGCCAGCAGCCAAGATAGGGGGGGCAATGAAAAACTGTTTTTT
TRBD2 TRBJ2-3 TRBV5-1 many CASSSLAGSTDTQYF TGCGCCAGCAGCTCGCTAGCGGGGTCGACAGATACGCAGTATTTT
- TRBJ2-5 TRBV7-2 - CASSVQSSVQETQYF TGTGCCAGCAGCGTCCAGAGTAGCGTACAAGAGACCCAGTACTTC
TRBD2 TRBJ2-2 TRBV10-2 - CASKWAGGPTGELFF TGCGCCAGCAAGTGGGCGGGAGGGCCGACCGGGGAGCTGTTTTTT
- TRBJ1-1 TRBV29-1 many CSVFIRVGKGDEAFF TGCAGCGTTTTTATTAGGGTCGGGAAGGGAGATGAAGCTTTCTTT
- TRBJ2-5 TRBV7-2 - CASSLARHQETQYF TGTGCCAGCAGCTTAGCTCGACACCAAGAGACCCAGTACTTC
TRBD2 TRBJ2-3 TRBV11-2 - CASRPISGTNTDTQYF TGTGCCAGCAGACCAATAAGCGGGACGAACACAGATACGCAGTATTTT
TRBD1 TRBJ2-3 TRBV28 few CASTLTGTGNKVQYF TGTGCCAGCACCCTGACCGGGACAGGGAATAAGGTGCAGTATTTT
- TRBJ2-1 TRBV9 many CASSVAEMSNEQFF TGTGCCAGCAGCGTAGCCGAGATGTCAAATGAGCAGTTCTTC
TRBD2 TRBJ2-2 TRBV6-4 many CASSDGTSGTGELFF TGTGCCAGCAGTGACGGGACTAGCGGCACCGGGGAGCTGTTTTTT
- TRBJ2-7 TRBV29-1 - CSVSTGPYEQYF TGCAGCGTCTCAACGGGCCCGTACGAGCAGTACTTC
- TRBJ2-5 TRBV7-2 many CASSRRVQETQYF TGTGCCAGCAGCCGCAGGGTCCAAGAGACCCAGTACTTC
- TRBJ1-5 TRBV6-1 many CASSGGMGAGQPQHF TGTGCCAGCAGCGGGGGTATGGGGGCCGGTCAGCCCCAGCATTTT
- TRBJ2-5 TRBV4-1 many CASSQELGAGLQETQYF TGCGCCAGCAGCCAAGAGCTTGGAGCCGGACTCCAAGAGACCCAGTACTTC
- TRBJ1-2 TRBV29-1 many CSVTVLGVDGYTF TGCAGCGTTACTGTCTTGGGCGTCGATGGCTACACCTTC
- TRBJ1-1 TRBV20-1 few CSARDELGWDTEAFF TGCAGTGCTAGAGATGAGCTAGGGTGGGACACTGAAGCTTTCTTT
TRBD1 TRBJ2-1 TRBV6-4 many CASSDSPGTGHNEQFF TGTGCCAGCAGTGACAGTCCCGGGACAGGGCACAATGAGCAGTTCTTC
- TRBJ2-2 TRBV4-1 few CASSQAGGELFF TGCGCCAGCAGCCAAGCTGGCGGGGAGCTGTTTTTT
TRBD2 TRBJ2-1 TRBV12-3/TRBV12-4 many CASSPLAGQQFF TGTGCCAGCAGCCCCCTAGCGGGGCAGCAGTTCTTC